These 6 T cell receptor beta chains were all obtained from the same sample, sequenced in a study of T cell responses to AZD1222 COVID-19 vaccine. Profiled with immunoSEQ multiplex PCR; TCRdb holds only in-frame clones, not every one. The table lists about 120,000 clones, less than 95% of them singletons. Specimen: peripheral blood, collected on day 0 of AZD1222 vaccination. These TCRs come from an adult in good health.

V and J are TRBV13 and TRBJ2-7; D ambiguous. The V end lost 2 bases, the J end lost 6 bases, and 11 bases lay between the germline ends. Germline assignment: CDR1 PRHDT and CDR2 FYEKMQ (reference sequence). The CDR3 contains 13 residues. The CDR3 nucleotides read TGTGCCAGCAGCTTACAACCGACGAGCGAGCAGTACTTC. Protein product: CASSLQPTSEQYF. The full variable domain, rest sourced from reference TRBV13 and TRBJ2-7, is AAGVIQSPRHLIKEKRETATLKCYPIPRHDTVYWYQQGPGQDPQFLISFYEKMQSDKGSIPDRFSAQQFSDYHSELNMSSLELGDSALYFCASSLQPTSEQYFGPGTRLTVT.

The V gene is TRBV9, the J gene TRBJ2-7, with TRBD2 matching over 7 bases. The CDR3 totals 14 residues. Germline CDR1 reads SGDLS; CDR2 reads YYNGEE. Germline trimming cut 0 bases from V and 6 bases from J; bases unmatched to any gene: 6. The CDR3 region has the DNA TGTGCCAGCAGCGTAGTCTCGGGAGGTGGCGAGCAGTACTTC. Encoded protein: CASSVVSGGGEQYF.

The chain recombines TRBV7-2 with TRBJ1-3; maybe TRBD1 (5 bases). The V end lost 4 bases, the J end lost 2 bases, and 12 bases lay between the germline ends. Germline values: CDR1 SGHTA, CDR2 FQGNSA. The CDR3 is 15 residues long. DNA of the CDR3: TGTGCCAGCAGCTGGGGCAGGTCTGCTGGAAACACCATATATTTT. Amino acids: CASSWGRSAGNTIYF.

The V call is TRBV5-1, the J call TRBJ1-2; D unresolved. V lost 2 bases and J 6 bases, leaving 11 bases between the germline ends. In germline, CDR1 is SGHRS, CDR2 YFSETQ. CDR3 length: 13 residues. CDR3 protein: CASSLQATHGYTF. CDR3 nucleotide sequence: TGCGCCAGCAGCTTACAAGCTACTCATGGCTACACCTTC.

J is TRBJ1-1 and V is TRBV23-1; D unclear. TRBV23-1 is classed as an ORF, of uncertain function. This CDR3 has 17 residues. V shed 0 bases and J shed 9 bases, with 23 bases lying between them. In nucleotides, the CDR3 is TGCGCCAGCAGTCAATCGAGCTCCCTACCAGACGCCTGGAAAGCTTTCTTT. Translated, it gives CASSQSSSLPDAWKAFF.

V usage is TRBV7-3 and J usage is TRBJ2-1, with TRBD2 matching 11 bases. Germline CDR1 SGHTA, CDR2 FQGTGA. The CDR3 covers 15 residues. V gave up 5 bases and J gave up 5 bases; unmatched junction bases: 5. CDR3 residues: CASSPSTSGDNEQFF. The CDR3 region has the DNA TGTGCCAGCAGCCCATCGACTAGCGGGGACAATGAGCAGTTCTTC.